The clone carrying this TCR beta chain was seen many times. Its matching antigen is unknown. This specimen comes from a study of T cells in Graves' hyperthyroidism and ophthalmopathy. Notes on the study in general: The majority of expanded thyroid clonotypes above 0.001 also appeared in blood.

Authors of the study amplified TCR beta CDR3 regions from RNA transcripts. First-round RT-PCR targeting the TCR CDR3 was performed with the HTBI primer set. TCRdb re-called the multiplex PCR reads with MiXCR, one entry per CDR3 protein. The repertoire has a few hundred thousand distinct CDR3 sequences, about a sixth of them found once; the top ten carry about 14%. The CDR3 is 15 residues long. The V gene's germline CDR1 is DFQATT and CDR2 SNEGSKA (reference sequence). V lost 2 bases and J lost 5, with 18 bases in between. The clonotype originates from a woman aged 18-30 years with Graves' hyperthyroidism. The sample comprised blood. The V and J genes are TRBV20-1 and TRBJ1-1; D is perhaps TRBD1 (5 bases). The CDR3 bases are TGCAGTGCTAGAACGGGGGGGGACCTGGGGACTGAAGCTTTCTTT. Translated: CSARTGGDLGTEAFF.